This TCR beta chain came from a study of Tregs in tolerant kidney transplant recipients. General study findings and limits: Expanding Tregs on activated donor B cells appeared to best identify donor-specific TCRbeta clones.

The data were produced by immunoSEQ multiplex PCR, yet TCRdb's version contains in-frame clones alone and is incomplete. The sample carries more than 60,000 clones, approximately 98% recorded once. Notes on this clone: What it binds is unknown.

Unstimulated Tregs (CD4+CD25+CD127-) and CD4+CD25- non-Tregs were sorted from PBMCs. In germline, CDR1 is MGHRA, CDR2 YSYEKL. The CDR3 length is 15 residues. With 2 bases clipped from V and 8 bases from J, the junction kept 6 bases outside the gene matches. V gene TRBV4-1 combines with J gene TRBJ1-5, with 10 bases matching TRBD1. The sequencing used CD4+ T cells from blood, collected before the transplant. The origin of this receptor is a human donor who received a combined kidney and bone marrow transplant. The CDR3, as DNA: TGCGCCAGCAGCCAACCGACAGGGGGCGGAAAGCCCCAGCATTTT. Amino acid sequence: CASSQPTGGGKPQHF.